The 9 T cell receptor beta chains given below trace back to one sample, sequenced in a study of OX40 agonist ivuxolimab in advanced cancers. Clones were read by immunoSEQ multiplex PCR, and TCRdb kept only the in-frame ones, dropping some. Seen here are about 96,000 clones, more than 80% observed once, and the top ten hold under 7%. Sequenced here: CD4+ or CD8+ T cells sorted from blood, sampled in a trial of the OX40 agonist ivuxolimab. Every receptor here comes from an adult with an advanced solid tumor such as melanoma, head and neck, liver or kidney cancer.

The CDR3 spells CASSLKGSTGYNEQFF. The CDR3 bases are TGTGCCAGCAGCTTAAAGGGGTCAACGGGTTACAATGAGCAGTTCTTC. J is TRBJ2-1 and V is TRBV11-3; perhaps TRBD1 as D (5 bases). The V and J ends lost 2 bases and 4 bases respectively, with 15 bases between them. The CDR3 covers 16 residues. CDR1 is SGHNT and CDR2 is YENEEA in the germline V gene.

This clone has just one count. The chain joins TRBV2 to TRBJ2-3; TRBD2 aligns across 11 bases. Germline V gene lookup returns CDR1 SNHLY and CDR2 FYNNEI. The CDR3 loop spans 15 amino acids. The trim removed 6 bases at V and 2 bases at J, leaving 4 bases unmatched. CDR3 protein: CASRVTSGNTDTQYF. As DNA, the CDR3 is TGTGCCAGCAGGGTGACTAGCGGGAACACAGATACGCAGTATTTT.

This chain uses TRBV6-1 with TRBJ1-1; D is possibly TRBD1 (5 bases). The V and J ends lost 1 base and 8 bases respectively, with 8 bases between them. CDR3 length: 12 amino acids. The germline V gene encodes CDR1 MNHNS and CDR2 SASEGT. CDR3 nucleotide sequence: TGTGCCAGCAGTGAAGGAGGGGACGAAGCTTTCTTT. It encodes CASSEGGDEAFF.

CDR3 protein: CASSSAGVQPQHF. CDR3 DNA sequence: TGTGCCAGTAGTTCAGCAGGGGTTCAGCCCCAGCATTTT. This chain connects TRBV19 to TRBJ1-5, with a weak D call TRBD1 (6 bases). Germline V gene data show CDR1 as LNHDA and CDR2 as SQIVND (reference sequence). Trimming took 5 bases from V and 6 from J, leaving 11 bases between them. This CDR3 is built from 13 residues.

The gene calls are TRBV4-3 and TRBJ1-1; no clear D. The CDR3 has 14 amino acids. The germline V and J ends were trimmed by 1 base and 4 bases, with 10 bases remaining between them. CDR1 is LGHNA, CDR2 YSLEER, per germline. CDR3 in DNA: TGCGCCAGCAGCCAAGTGGTAAGGGCCACTGAAGCTTTCTTT. Protein: CASSQVVRATEAFF.

The V call is TRBV7-2, the J call TRBJ2-1, with 8 bases matching TRBD1. The CDR3 spans 15 residues. Germline CDR1 SGHTA, CDR2 FQGNSA. J gave up 4 bases and V 5 bases, and 7 bases lay outside the gene matches. Here the CDR3 reads CASSQRTGSYNEQFF. The DNA for the CDR3 is TGTGCCAGCAGCCAACGGACAGGGTCTTACAATGAGCAGTTCTTC.

This clone has more than one count but fewer than ten. The chain employs TRBV5-6 and TRBJ2-7; tentatively, D is TRBD1 (6 bases). The germline gives CDR1 SGHDT, CDR2 YYEEEE. V was pared by 5 bases and J by 4 bases, with 19 bases between. There are 15 residues in the CDR3. CDR3 sequence: CASSRSLGQNYEQYF. The CDR3 nucleotides read TGTGCCAGCAGTCGGAGTCTGGGACAAAATTACGAGCAGTACTTC. Combining the CDR3 with reference TRBV5-6 and TRBJ2-7 gives the whole variable domain DAGVTQSPTHLIKTRGQQVTLRCSPKSGHDTVSWYQQALGQGPQFIFQYYEEEERQRGNFPDRFSGHQFPNYSSELNVNALLLGDSALYLCASSRSLGQNYEQYFGPGTRLTVT.

This chain connects TRBV7-2 to TRBJ1-6; D is uncertain. V lost 5 bases, J lost 9 bases, and 11 bases lay in between. CDR1 and CDR2 from the germline V gene are SGHTA and FQGNSA. The CDR3 spans 13 residues. The CDR3 loop reads CASSPSSASPLHF. CDR3 DNA sequence: TGTGCCAGCAGCCCAAGCTCGGCTTCACCCCTCCACTTT.

The chain carries TRBV7-2 and TRBJ1-3, with 11 positions matching TRBD1. The CDR3 covers 17 residues. Unmatched junction bases numbered 5, after V lost 1 base and J lost 3 bases. The germline V gene has CDR1 SGHTA and CDR2 FQGNSA. CDR3 protein: CASSLGPGTGGGNTIYF. The CDR3 bases are TGTGCCAGCAGCTTAGGCCCCGGGACAGGGGGTGGAAACACCATATATTTT.